The clone carrying this T cell receptor (beta chain) came up a few times. Its matching antigen is unknown. The sample belongs to a study of identical twins. General study findings and limits: In cord blood, abundant beta clonotypes had fewer insertions; memory showed no trend. Excess sharing between twins was weaker in beta out-of-frame sequences.

The authors used template switching to add a universal primer site and gave cDNA unique molecular identifiers. TCRdb independently ran MiXCR on the 5' RACE reads; one entry per CDR3 protein. The profile shows more than 400,000 distinct CDR3 sequences, over 12% of them singletons. V was shortened by 3 bases and J by 1 base, with 12 bases between the two germline ends. CDR1 MNHNS and CDR2 SASEGT come from the germline V gene. The CDR3 loop spans 15 amino acids. The sample also formed part of further work on yellow fever vaccine responses in identical twins. That paper notes: Twins reportedly had a vaccine T cell response that seemed partly convergent, partly personalized.

This TCR was sampled from a woman in her late teens or twenties in good health. The chain employs TRBV6-1 and TRBJ1-1; TRBD1 might be the D (5 bases). Sequences were obtained from CD4+ T cells sorted from blood. For the CDR3, the DNA is TGTGCCAGCAGTGAGGGAGGGGCAACGAACACTGAAGCTTTCTTT. Amino acids: CASSEGGATNTEAFF.